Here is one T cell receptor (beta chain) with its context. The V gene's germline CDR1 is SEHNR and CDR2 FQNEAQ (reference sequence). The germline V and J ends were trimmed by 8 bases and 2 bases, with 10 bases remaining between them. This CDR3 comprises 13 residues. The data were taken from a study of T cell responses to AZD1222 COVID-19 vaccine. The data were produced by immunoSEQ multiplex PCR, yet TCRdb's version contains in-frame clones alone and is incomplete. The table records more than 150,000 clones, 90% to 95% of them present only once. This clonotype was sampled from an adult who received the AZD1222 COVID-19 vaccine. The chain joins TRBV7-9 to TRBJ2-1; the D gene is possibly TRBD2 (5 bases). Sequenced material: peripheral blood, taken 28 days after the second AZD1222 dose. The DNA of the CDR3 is TGTGCCAGCCTAGCATCGACCTACAATGAGCAGTTCTTC. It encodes CASLASTYNEQFF.